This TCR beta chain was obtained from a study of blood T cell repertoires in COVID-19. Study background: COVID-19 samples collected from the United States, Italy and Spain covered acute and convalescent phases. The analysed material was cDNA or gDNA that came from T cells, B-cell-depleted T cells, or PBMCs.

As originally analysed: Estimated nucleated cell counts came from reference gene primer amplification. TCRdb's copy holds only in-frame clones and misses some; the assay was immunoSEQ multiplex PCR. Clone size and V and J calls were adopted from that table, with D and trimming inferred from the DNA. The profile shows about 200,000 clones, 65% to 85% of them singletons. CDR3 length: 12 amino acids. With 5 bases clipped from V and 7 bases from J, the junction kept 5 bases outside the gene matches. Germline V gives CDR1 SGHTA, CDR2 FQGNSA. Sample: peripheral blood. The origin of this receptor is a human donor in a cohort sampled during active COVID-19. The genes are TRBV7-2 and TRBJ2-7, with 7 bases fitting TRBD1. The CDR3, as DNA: TGTGCCAGCAGCATACAGGGGCGGGAGCAGTACTTC. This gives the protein CASSIQGREQYF.